Each of the 31 T cell receptor beta chains below was sequenced from the same sample in a study of T cell responses to AZD1222 COVID-19 vaccine. Method: immunoSEQ multiplex PCR; TCRdb's copy keeps in-frame clones and lacks some. The sample carries fewer than 130,000 clones, approximately 90% recorded once. The sample was peripheral blood, taken on day 0 of AZD1222 vaccination. Receptor source: an adult in good health.

V usage is TRBV6-1 and J usage is TRBJ2-1; possibly TRBD1 for D (6 bases). The germline V gene has CDR1 MNHNS and CDR2 SASEGT. The CDR3 extends over 15 amino acids. V lost 3 bases, J lost 4 bases, and 13 bases lay in between. The CDR3 nucleotides are TGTGCCAGCAGTGACCGAGGACAGTCATACAATGAGCAGTTCTTC. This gives the protein CASSDRGQSYNEQFF.

This CDR3 is CASSPPPTGVYSYEQYF. DNA of the CDR3: TGTGCCAGCAGCCCGCCACCGACAGGGGTCTACTCCTACGAGCAGTACTTC. V gene TRBV7-9 combines with J gene TRBJ2-7, with 8 bases that match TRBD1. Per the germline V gene, CDR1 is SEHNR and CDR2 is FQNEAQ (reference sequence). V lost 5 bases to trimming and J lost 0 bases; unmatched junction nucleotides: 12. The CDR3 extends over 17 amino acids.

The gene calls are TRBV6-6 and TRBJ2-7, with 10 bases lining up with TRBD1. From germline, CDR1 is MNHNY and CDR2 SVGAGI (reference sequence). The CDR3 covers 15 residues. The V segment lost 6 bases and the J segment 3 bases; nucleotides outside the gene matches: 8. The CDR3 region is CASSQPGQGYYEQYF. CDR3 in DNA: TGTGCCAGCAGCCAACCGGGACAGGGGTACTACGAGCAGTACTTC.

This clone occurred a few times. The rearrangement uses TRBV19 and TRBJ2-3; 9 nucleotides align to TRBD1. The junction had 8 bases not matched to a gene; V was cut back by 5 bases and J by 5 bases. The CDR3 totals 15 residues. From germline, CDR1 is LNHDA and CDR2 SQIVND (reference sequence). CDR3 nucleotides: TGTGCCAGTAGTGCGAGGACAGGGGAGATAGATACGCAGTATTTT. Translated: CASSARTGEIDTQYF.

The V call is TRBV10-1, the J call TRBJ2-5; TRBD1 might be the D (5 bases). Germline V gives CDR1 WNHNN, CDR2 SYGVQD (reference sequence). V was clipped by 3 bases and J by 2 bases, with 10 bases between them. The length of the CDR3 is 14 residues. The CDR3 is CASSDRTGQETQYF. The CDR3 DNA follows: TGCGCCAGCAGTGATCGAACAGGTCAAGAGACCCAGTACTTC.

The CDR3 DNA reads TGTGCCAGCAGGCGGGGGACAGATAGCAATCAGCCCCAGCATTTT. Amino acids: CASRRGTDSNQPQHF. This rearrangement joins TRBV3-1 (or the pseudogene TRBV3-2) to TRBJ1-5; 7 positions agree with TRBD1. This CDR3 is 15 amino acids long. Germline-derived CDR1 and CDR2 are LGHDT and YNNKEL (reference sequence). V shed 6 bases, J shed 0 bases, and the junction held 5 bases outside the gene matches.

V gene TRBV6-5 combines with J gene TRBJ1-1; no clear D. Between the trimmed V and J ends, which lost 0 bases and 6 bases, there was a span of 8 bases. Germline assignment: CDR1 MNHEY and CDR2 SVGAGI. This CDR3 comprises 13 residues. The CDR3 protein is CASSYSGSPEAFF. Written as DNA, the CDR3 is TGTGCCAGCAGTTACTCTGGCAGCCCTGAAGCTTTCTTT.

This chain links TRBV6-6 with TRBJ1-1; 10 nucleotides align to TRBD1. The J segment lost 5 bases and the V segment lost 6 bases, leaving 6 bases of the junction unmatched. Looked up from germline, CDR1 is MNHNY and CDR2 is SVGAGI (reference sequence). The CDR3 length is 14 residues. CDR3 protein: CASRGTGDWTEAFF. The CDR3 nucleotides read TGTGCCAGCAGGGGGACAGGGGATTGGACTGAAGCTTTCTTT.

This chain joins TRBV18 and TRBJ1-5; D unresolved. CDR1 KGHSH and CDR2 LQKENI come from the germline V gene. V dropped 3 bases and J dropped 5 bases, with 8 bases sitting between them. The CDR3 has 13 amino acids. In DNA form, the CDR3 reads TGTGCCAGCTCACCGGAGGCGGATCAGCCCCAGCATTTT. Its protein is CASSPEADQPQHF.

This chain joins TRBV5-4 and TRBJ1-6; 9 positions agree with TRBD1. Germline loops: CDR1 SGHNT, CDR2 YYREEE (reference sequence). The CDR3 has 15 residues. J gave up 5 bases and V 4 bases, and 4 bases lay outside the gene matches. CDR3 loop: CASSRTGVNNSPLHF. As DNA, the CDR3 is TGTGCCAGCAGCCGGACAGGGGTCAATAATTCACCCCTCCACTTT.

The sample holds one count of this clone. The chain recombines TRBV7-3 with TRBJ1-1; no firm D call. The V gene lost 3 bases and the J gene lost 8 bases, with 13 bases spanning the gap. Germline lookup yields CDR1 SGHTA and CDR2 FQGTGA. CDR3 length equals 13 residues. The DNA for the CDR3 is TGTGCCAGCAGCTTTACCTTTGGAGGGGAAGCTTTCTTT. It specifies CASSFTFGGEAFF.

This chain links TRBV7-3 with TRBJ2-1; perhaps TRBD2 as D (6 bases). CDR3 length equals 15 residues. Per the germline V gene, CDR1 is SGHTA and CDR2 is FQGTGA. Between the trimmed V and J ends, which lost 2 bases and 4 bases, there was a span of 12 bases. The CDR3 bases are TGTGCCAGCAGCTTACGCGGTAGCGGATACAATGAGCAGTTCTTC. Amino acids: CASSLRGSGYNEQFF.

The V and J genes are TRBV19 and TRBJ1-3; no firm D call. Trimming removed 4 bases at V and 4 bases at J, with 11 bases between. Germline CDR1 reads LNHDA; CDR2 reads SQIVND (reference sequence). The CDR3 is 14 residues long. CDR3 residues: CASSTGLDGNTIYF. In DNA, the CDR3 is TGTGCCAGTAGTACAGGTTTGGACGGAAACACCATATATTTT. The whole variable domain, remainder taken from reference TRBV19 and TRBJ1-3, is DGGITQSPKYLFRKEGQNVTLSCEQNLNHDAMYWYRQDPGQGLRLIYYSQIVNDFQKGDIAEGYSVSREKKESFPLTVTSAQKNPTAFYLCASSTGLDGNTIYFGEGSWLTVV.

The chain joins TRBV9 to TRBJ2-7; D possibly matches TRBD1 or TRBD2 (5 bases each). The V gene lost 0 bases and the J gene lost 3 bases, with 13 bases spanning the gap. This CDR3 spans 15 amino acids. Germline lookup yields CDR1 SGDLS and CDR2 YYNGEE. CDR3 DNA: TGTGCCAGCAGCGTAGATGGGGACCTCCTCTACGAGCAGTACTTC. This gives the protein CASSVDGDLLYEQYF. The full variable domain, its missing parts supplied by reference TRBV9 and TRBJ2-7, is DSGVTQTPKHLITATGQRVTLRCSPRSGDLSVYWYQQSLDQGLQFLIQYYNGEERAKGNILERFSAQQFPDLHSELNLSSLELGDSALYFCASSVDGDLLYEQYFGPGTRLTVT.

V and J are TRBV6-2 or TRBV6-3 and TRBJ1-3; D ambiguous. The CDR3 is 14 amino acids. The germline V gene encodes CDR1 MNHEY and CDR2 SVGEGT. Trimming stripped 6 bases from V and 0 bases from J, with 9 bases between. The DNA of the CDR3 is TGTGCCAGCAGCCGTGGAAGCTCTGGAAACACCATATATTTT. It encodes CASSRGSSGNTIYF.

The V gene is TRBV19, the J gene TRBJ2-3; TRBD1 matches 10 bases. The germline V gene has CDR1 LNHDA and CDR2 SQIVND (reference sequence). V lost 3 bases and J lost 4; bases outside the gene matches: 1. CDR3 size: 14 residues. The CDR3 coding sequence is TGTGCCAGTAGTATGGGACAGGGGCCAGATACGCAGTATTTT. Amino acid sequence: CASSMGQGPDTQYF.

This clone turned up a few times. V and J are TRBV7-8 and TRBJ1-3; the D is unclear. V lost 3 bases, J lost 0 bases, and 12 bases lay in between. This CDR3 has 16 amino acids. Germline values: CDR1 SGHVS, CDR2 FQNEAQ. In nucleotides, the CDR3 is TGTGCCAGCAGCTTCTTTGGCGTTGGCTCTGGAAACACCATATATTTT. Translating gives CASSFFGVGSGNTIYF.

The V call is TRBV5-8, the J call TRBJ1-2; D gene uncertain. This CDR3 region has 17 residues. Germline CDR1 SGHTS, CDR2 YDEGEE. Trimming took off 2 bases at V and 2 bases at J, with 19 bases between the two ends. The CDR3 is CASSFGLRVGSNYGYTF. The CDR3 DNA reads TGTGCCAGCAGCTTCGGTCTTAGGGTTGGCTCGAACTATGGCTACACCTTC.

The chain couples TRBV7-3 to TRBJ1-1; D might be TRBD1 (5 bases). CDR3 length equals 14 residues. Trimming pared 5 bases from V and 5 bases from J, leaving 15 bases between. Germline values: CDR1 SGHTA, CDR2 FQGTGA. CDR3 protein: CASSSSGTVTEAFF. CDR3 sequence (DNA): TGTGCCAGCAGCAGTTCCGGGACGGTTACTGAAGCTTTCTTT.

The chain recombines TRBV2 with TRBJ1-6, with 8 bases fitting TRBD1. Unmatched junction bases numbered 18, after V lost 2 bases and J lost 9 bases. The CDR3 totals 19 residues. From germline, CDR1 is SNHLY and CDR2 FYNNEI. Here the CDR3 DNA reads TGTGCCAGCAGTGAACAACCAGGCAGAGGGACAGGCAATGGTTCACCCCTCCACTTT. It encodes CASSEQPGRGTGNGSPLHF.

The V and J genes are TRBV30 and TRBJ2-3, with no clear D. The CDR3 runs 16 residues. V was trimmed by 0 bases and J by 1 base, leaving 14 bases between them. Looked up from germline, CDR1 is GTSNPN and CDR2 is SVGIG (reference sequence). CDR3 residues: CAWSVPLVERTDTQYF. CDR3 nucleotide sequence: TGTGCCTGGAGTGTACCCCTAGTCGAACGCACAGATACGCAGTATTTT.

This chain uses TRBV29-1 with TRBJ2-1; the D gene is possibly TRBD2 (6 bases). Germline CDR1 reads SQVTM; CDR2 reads ANQGSEA. CDR3 length equals 15 residues. Trimming took off 3 bases at V and 8 bases at J, with 20 bases between the two ends. This CDR3 reads CSVDGGMGVGHEQFF. The CDR3 DNA reads TGCAGCGTTGATGGGGGGATGGGCGTGGGGCATGAGCAGTTCTTC.

The V call is TRBV5-1, the J call TRBJ2-3; 10 bases agree with TRBD2. V trimming: 5 bases; J trimming: 3 bases; junction bases outside the gene matches: 6. The germline V gene encodes CDR1 SGHRS and CDR2 YFSETQ. The CDR3 has 15 residues. In DNA form, the CDR3 reads TGCGCCAGCAGATCCCTAGCGGGAGCGACAGATACGCAGTATTTT. Its protein product is CASRSLAGATDTQYF.

V is TRBV28 and J is TRBJ1-5, with TRBD1 as a possible D gene (6 bases). There are 13 residues in the CDR3. From germline, CDR1 is MDHEN and CDR2 SYDVKM. Trimming left V 5 bases short and J 5 bases short, with 10 bases between. The chain's CDR3 is CASSITGHQPQHF. The DNA of the CDR3 is TGTGCCAGCAGTATTACAGGGCATCAGCCCCAGCATTTT.

The chain combines TRBV28 with TRBJ2-1, with D perhaps matching TRBD2 (5 bases). The V end was cut by 2 bases, the J end by 6 bases, with 8 bases between. In germline, CDR1 is MDHEN, CDR2 SYDVKM. The length of the CDR3 is 13 residues. Here the CDR3 reads CASSLGSPNEQFF. The CDR3 DNA reads TGTGCCAGCAGTTTAGGGAGCCCCAATGAGCAGTTCTTC.

V and J are TRBV2 and TRBJ1-2; D perhaps matches TRBD1 (6 bases). Trimming shortened V by 5 bases and J by 2 bases, and 12 bases separated the two germline ends. CDR3 length: 14 residues. Germline V gene data show CDR1 as SNHLY and CDR2 as FYNNEI. The CDR3 spells CASSFSRGNYGYTF. The DNA of the CDR3 is TGTGCCAGCAGTTTTTCAAGGGGGAACTATGGCTACACCTTC.

This chain uses TRBV7-2 with TRBJ1-2; 7 nucleotides agree with TRBD1. The CDR3 is 14 residues long. Per the germline V gene, CDR1 is SGHTA and CDR2 is FQGNSA. The ends lost 5 bases at V and 4 bases at J; junction bases unmatched: 7. The CDR3, as DNA: TGTGCCAGCAGCCCCCGACAGGGCCCCTATGGCTACACCTTC. Translated, it gives CASSPRQGPYGYTF. Supplemented by reference TRBV7-2 and TRBJ1-2, the full variable domain reads GAGVSQSPSNKVTEKGKDVELRCDPISGHTALYWYRQSLGQGLEFLIYFQGNSAPDKSGLPSDRFSAERTGGSVSTLTIQRTQQEDSAVYLCASSPRQGPYGYTFGSGTRLTVV.

Worth noting for this clone: A much more abundant neighbour one base away suggests this may be a read error. This sample also contains other DNA sequences that code for the same CDR3. CDR3 protein: CASSQVGGYEQYF. The CDR3 DNA follows: TGCGCCAGCAGCCAAGTTGGGGGCTACGAGCAGTACTTC. The J gene is TRBJ2-7, the V gene TRBV4-3; D possibly matches TRBD1 or TRBD2 (5 bases each). With 1 base removed from V and 3 bases from J, the gap between germline ends came to 7 bases. CDR3 length: 13 amino acids. The germline V gene encodes CDR1 LGHNA and CDR2 YSLEER.

V is TRBV29-1 and J is TRBJ2-2; D could derive from TRBD1 or TRBD2 (5 bases each). Germline V gene sequence: CDR1 SQVTM, CDR2 ANQGSEA. V was clipped by 6 bases and J by 0 bases, with 8 bases between them. The CDR3 contains 13 residues. The CDR3 DNA reads TGCAGCGTGGGGACGGCGAACACCGGGGAGCTGTTTTTT. This translates into CSVGTANTGELFF.

The CDR3 coding sequence is TGTGCCAGCAGCTTAGATTTGGGACTAGCGGGAGGGAACACAGATACGCAGTATTTT. Residues: CASSLDLGLAGGNTDTQYF. V and J are TRBV11-2 and TRBJ2-3; 16 bases match TRBD2. The CDR3 covers 19 residues. Trimming removed 0 bases from V and 2 bases from J; junction bases left unmatched: 5. Germline CDR1 is SGHAT and CDR2 is FQNNGV.

The chain recombines TRBV24-1 with TRBJ2-1; TRBD1 is a possible D gene (6 bases). CDR3 length: 16 amino acids. Germline assignment: CDR1 KGHDR and CDR2 SFDVKD. V was trimmed by 5 bases and J by 5 bases, leaving 18 bases between them. The CDR3 is CATSALVSGVDNEQFF. CDR3 in DNA: TGTGCCACCAGTGCCCTGGTGTCAGGGGTTGACAATGAGCAGTTCTTC.